This TCR beta chain was profiled in a study of T cells in Graves' hyperthyroidism and ophthalmopathy (dated by TCRdb to between 2019 and 2020). At the level of the whole study: Peripheral blood samples were taken at the time of initial diagnosis, prior to any treatment. A discovery cohort of fewer than 110 patients, about 40 with Graves' ophthalmopathy and 55 to 65 with stable Graves' hyperthyroidism, was used to find distinguishing TCR V-J signatures. Prospective prediction of ophthalmopathy was tested in an independent validation cohort of fewer than 20 hyperthyroidism patients and approximately 17 patients who later progressed to ophthalmopathy. The roughly 90 discovery patients were divided at random into training and test sets in a 7:3 ratio. The study also compared thyroid tissue and blood T-cell repertoires from five or six Graves' hyperthyroidism patients. After sampling, hyperthyroidism patients received methimazole starting at 30 mg daily, and ophthalmopathy patients received high-dose intravenous methylprednisolone. TCR Vbeta CDR3 sequencing of around 130 peripheral blood samples (43 ophthalmopathy, 75 to 85 hyperthyroidism and some 17 progressor patients) is reported in the paper. Paper-wide results and their limitations: A model built on a 13 V-J signature distinguished ophthalmopathy from stable hyperthyroidism, reaching 87.88% sensitivity and approximately 83% specificity in cross-validation and 80%/75% in testing. No statistical method was used to set the sample size in advance, and investigators knew the group allocation. Most expanded thyroid clonotypes (frequency above 0.001) were also detected in blood, suggesting blood repertoires may reflect thyroid immune responses. In validation, the model predicted progression to ophthalmopathy a median of roughly 6.2 months before onset, with roughly 70% sensitivity and around 76% specificity.

Stable Graves' hyperthyroidism was defined as the absence of progression to ophthalmopathy over 18 months of follow-up. Hyperthyroidism patients were newly diagnosed, had a disease duration of under 2 months, and were aged 18 to 65 years. The study excluded patients with uncontrolled infections, other autoimmune diseases, pregnancy or lactation. Clinical symptoms, serum thyroxine and TRAb, thyroid ultrasound, and orbital computed tomography formed the basis for the diagnoses. Ficoll-Paque density gradient centrifugation was used to isolate PBMCs from under 11 ml of fresh peripheral blood. Total RNA was extracted with Trizol reagent, and quality was checked on an Agilent 2100 Bioanalyzer. This clonotype was detected ten times or more. No antigen is known for it. No base qualities exist here, and no much larger clone lies one base off it. The TCR beta CDR3 regions were amplified from the RNA transcripts. The TCR CDR3 was subjected to a first round of RT-PCR using the HTBI primer set and the Qiagen OneStep RT-PCR kit. Libraries were constructed in a second round of multiplex PCR, after which size selection and purification were carried out. Sequencing of the libraries was done on an Illumina HiSeq2000 using paired-end 100 bp reads. The authors processed their data as follows. SOAPnuke was used to process the raw data, with reads discarded if the reads contained adapters or uncalled bases, had a mean Phred below 15, or lacked an exact constant-primer or identifier match. COPE v1.2.5 was used to merge the high-quality paired reads, and each unique nucleotide sequence was defined as a clonotype. Clonotypes were aligned to IMGT TRBV, TRBD and TRBJ reference segments using MiTCR v1.1. Analysis was restricted to V-J combinations with a frequency above 0.0001, which covered 99.2% of repertoires. The TCS score was defined as the ratio of F50 (clonal expansion) to E x V (chaos), calculated using BLOSUM62-based TCRdist between CDR3 peptides within each V-J. Welch's t-statistics and random forest reduced some 510 V-J features to 10 to 15, which were used in a naive Bayes classifier (R e1071). TCRdb trimmed public reads at Q25 via fastp, called clones via MiXCR and kept in-frame beta chains. Here each entry gathers all rows of one CDR3 protein and keeps the most common genes and DNA. It is TCRdb's table, rather than the study itself, that gives the V and J calls and clone size. Across this sample there are 450,000 to 650,000 distinct CDR3 sequences, with about 20% seen only once. The ten largest clonotypes hold 26% of the sample.

Source material: blood. This receptor was obtained from a man aged 18 to 30 with Graves' hyperthyroidism.

CDR3 protein: CASTPTETYEQYF. The DNA reads TGTGCCAGCACCCCGACAGAGACCTACGAGCAGTACTTC. The chain employs TRBV7-8 and TRBJ2-7, and perhaps TRBD1 as D gene, on 5 matching bases. V sheds 7 bases and J sheds 2 bases, leaving 12 bases between their ends. CDR3 length: 13 amino acids, cysteine to phenylalanine. Of the read, only the CDR3 DNA is kept; its 39 bases are in frame from base 1. CDR1 and CDR2 were assigned from the germline V gene as SGHVS and FQNEAQ.